These 31 T cell receptor beta chains were sequenced from one sample in a study of blood T cell repertoires in COVID-19. TCRdb keeps only in-frame clones here, not all; method: immunoSEQ multiplex PCR. The data contain approximately 220,000 clones, 88% of them singletons. The sequenced material came from PBMCs or T cells enriched from blood (not recorded which). Source of these receptors: a woman in her 30s who had recovered from COVID-19.

This clone was recorded once. The chain joins TRBV7-9 to TRBJ1-2; the D gene is possibly TRBD1 (6 bases). The V gene lost 2 bases and the J gene lost 8 bases, with 12 bases spanning the gap. This CDR3 has 13 amino acids. From germline, CDR1 is SEHNR and CDR2 FQNEAQ (reference sequence). This CDR3 reads CASSLPQGWGYTF. CDR3 DNA: TGTGCCAGCAGCTTACCACAGGGATGGGGCTACACCTTC.

V gene TRBV6-6 combines with J gene TRBJ1-5; 12 positions agree with TRBD1. V shed 6 bases, J shed 6 bases, and the junction held 18 bases outside the gene matches. The CDR3 sequence is 19 residues long. In germline, CDR1 is MNHNY, CDR2 SVGAGI (reference sequence). This chain's CDR3 is CASSLKPSGTGGAGQPQHF. CDR3 DNA: TGTGCCAGCAGCTTGAAACCTTCCGGGACAGGGGGCGCGGGTCAGCCCCAGCATTTT.

This chain uses TRBV29-1 with TRBJ2-5; D perhaps matches TRBD1 (5 bases). This CDR3 comprises 15 residues. Germline assignment: CDR1 SQVTM and CDR2 ANQGSEA. V was clipped by 7 bases and J by 7 bases, with 25 bases between them. The CDR3 region has the DNA TGCAGCGCCGAAGGTGAAAGCAGGGTGGTTGGGACCCAGTACTTC. This sequence encodes CSAEGESRVVGTQYF.

V gene TRBV5-6 combines with J gene TRBJ2-3, with D maybe TRBD2 (7 bases). V lost 4 bases, J lost 3 bases, and 24 bases lay in between. Germline CDR1 reads SGHDT; CDR2 reads YYEEEE. This CDR3 has 18 residues. CDR3 region: CASSRALIRGGLTDTQYF. Written as DNA, the CDR3 is TGTGCCAGCAGCAGGGCGTTGATTAGGGGGGGGTTGACAGATACGCAGTATTTT.

This sequence joins TRBV4-1 and TRBJ1-6; D unclear. The V gene's germline CDR1 is MGHRA and CDR2 YSYEKL. This CDR3 contains 13 residues. Trimming left V 0 bases short and J 6 bases short, with 3 bases between. The CDR3 loop is CASSQESNSPLHF. The CDR3 nucleotides are TGCGCCAGCAGCCAAGAGAGTAATTCACCCCTCCACTTT.

This chain connects TRBV5-1 to TRBJ2-5, with TRBD1 identical over 7 bases. Germline CDR1 reads SGHRS; CDR2 reads YFSETQ. V trimming: 0 bases; J trimming: 0 bases; junction bases outside the gene matches: 8. CDR3 length: 17 residues. CDR3 nucleotide sequence: TGCGCCAGCAGCTTGGGGGACAGAGGACCTGACCAAGAGACCCAGTACTTC. Its protein product is CASSLGDRGPDQETQYF.

Only one count was recorded for this clone. The chain is built from TRBV13 and TRBJ1-1; D uncertain. Germline V lookup: CDR1 PRHDT, CDR2 FYEKMQ (reference sequence). The CDR3 sequence is 16 residues long. Trimming stripped 4 bases from V and 0 bases from J, with 15 bases between. CDR3 nucleotide sequence: TGTGCCAGCAGCTCAGAGAGGAGGATTATGAACACTGAAGCTTTCTTT. Amino acids: CASSSERRIMNTEAFF.

This clone was seen a single time. The rearrangement joins TRBV5-4 to TRBJ1-2, with D uncertain. This CDR3 has 14 residues. Germline V lookup: CDR1 SGHNT, CDR2 YYREEE (reference sequence). Deletions cut 0 bases from V and 0 bases from J, with 6 bases between. CDR3 in amino acids: CASSLDSSNYGYTF. CDR3 DNA: TGTGCCAGCAGCTTGGACAGCTCTAACTATGGCTACACCTTC. The entire variable domain, with the rest obtained from reference TRBV5-4 and TRBJ1-2, is as follows: ETGVTQSPTHLIKTRGQQVTLRCSSQSGHNTVSWYQQALGQGPQFIFQYYREEENGRGNFPPRFSGLQFPNYSSELNVNALELDDSALYLCASSLDSSNYGYTFGSGTRLTVV.

This sequence joins TRBV4-2 and TRBJ2-1, with TRBD2 matching 7 bases. The V segment lost 4 bases and the J segment 7 bases; nucleotides outside the gene matches: 7. Germline values: CDR1 LGHNA, CDR2 YNFKEQ. This CDR3 has 14 residues. CDR3 DNA sequence: TGTGCCAGCAGCCTCCGGGAGGTCCCAAATGAGCAGTTCTTC. This codes for CASSLREVPNEQFF.

The DNA for the CDR3 is TGTGCCAGCAGCTTTACAGGGATGGGTCAGCCCCAGCATTTT. It translates to CASSFTGMGQPQHF. The V and J genes are TRBV5-6 and TRBJ1-5, with D perhaps TRBD1 (6 bases). Germline V gene sequence: CDR1 SGHDT, CDR2 YYEEEE. V was cut by 2 bases and J by 6 bases, with 12 bases left in between. This CDR3 region has 14 residues.

This rearrangement joins TRBV27 to TRBJ1-2; TRBD1 agrees at 9 bases. CDR3 length equals 14 residues. Germline loops: CDR1 MNHEY, CDR2 SMNVEV (reference sequence). Trimming removed 6 bases from V and 7 bases from J; junction bases left unmatched: 9. The CDR3 reads CASRQQGAAGGYTF. CDR3 DNA sequence: TGTGCCAGCAGACAACAGGGGGCAGCAGGTGGCTACACCTTC.

The chain uses TRBV15 and TRBJ2-7; tentatively, D is TRBD2 (5 bases). V gave up 7 bases and J gave up 2 bases, with 15 bases separating them. The CDR3 has 14 amino acids. Germline lookup yields CDR1 LNHNV and CDR2 YYDKDF (reference sequence). CDR3 coding DNA: TGTGCCACCACCCCGGACCGGGGTGCCTACGAGCAGTACTTC. Translating it yields CATTPDRGAYEQYF. The variable domain in full, completed from reference TRBV15 and TRBJ2-7, reads DAMVIQNPRYQVTQFGKPVTLSCSQTLNHNVMYWYQQKSSQAPKLLFHYYDKDFNNEADTPDNFQSRRPNTSFCFLDIRSPGLGDTAMYLCATTPDRGAYEQYFGPGTRLTVT.

The chain combines TRBV19 with TRBJ2-3, with 11 bases identical to TRBD2. With 5 bases clipped from V and 1 base from J, the junction kept 2 bases outside the gene matches. The CDR3 loop spans 15 amino acids. Germline V gene data show CDR1 as LNHDA and CDR2 as SQIVND (reference sequence). DNA for the CDR3: TGTGCCAGTAGTGTTAGCGGGGGGGGCACAGATACGCAGTATTTT. Its translation is CASSVSGGGTDTQYF.

The gene calls are TRBV5-1 and TRBJ2-3, with a possible D match to TRBD1 (6 bases). The CDR3 sequence is 15 residues long. CDR1 is SGHRS, CDR2 YFSETQ, per germline. Trimming removed 5 bases from V and 2 bases from J, with 15 bases in between. In DNA form, the CDR3 reads TGCGCCAGCAGGGACCGGGACAAATCCACAGATACGCAGTATTTT. This encodes CASRDRDKSTDTQYF. Full variable domain (rest looked up from reference TRBV5-1 and TRBJ2-3): KAGVTQTPRYLIKTRGQQVTLSCSPISGHRSVSWYQQTPGQGLQFLFEYFSETQRNKGNFPGRFSGRQFSNSRSEMNVSTLELGDSALYLCASRDRDKSTDTQYFGPGTRLTVL.

The chain couples TRBV4-1 to TRBJ1-5, with D tentatively TRBD1 (6 bases). The germline V gene encodes CDR1 MGHRA and CDR2 YSYEKL. V was clipped by 4 bases and J by 3 bases, with 22 bases between them. The CDR3 has 18 amino acids. The CDR3 sequence is CASSLGVIGGFVNQPQHF. CDR3 nucleotides: TGCGCCAGCAGCCTAGGTGTAATTGGGGGCTTCGTCAATCAGCCCCAGCATTTT.

The rearrangement uses TRBV19 and TRBJ1-3; D is uncertain. CDR1 is LNHDA and CDR2 is SQIVND in the germline V gene (reference sequence). V gave up 5 bases and J gave up 2 bases, with 7 bases separating them. This CDR3 is 13 amino acids long. CDR3 DNA: TGTGCCAGTAGTCTCAGGACTGGAAACACCATATATTTT. It is translated as CASSLRTGNTIYF.

This chain joins TRBV7-7 and TRBJ2-5, with D unclear. CDR1 and CDR2 (germline): SSHAT, FNYEAQ (reference sequence). CDR3 size: 14 residues. Trimming removed 1 base from V and 3 bases from J, with 9 bases in between. CDR3: CASSLDRTEETQYF. CDR3 coding DNA: TGTGCCAGCAGCTTAGACAGAACAGAAGAGACCCAGTACTTC.

This clone was counted a single time. The V gene is TRBV7-2, the J gene TRBJ2-5, with D hard to call. This CDR3 has 13 amino acids. Germline V gene sequence: CDR1 SGHTA, CDR2 FQGNSA. With 5 bases removed from V and 0 bases from J, the gap between germline ends came to 7 bases. This CDR3 reads CASSIRYQETQYF. The CDR3, as DNA: TGTGCCAGCAGCATCAGGTACCAAGAGACCCAGTACTTC.

The chain uses TRBV7-2 and TRBJ1-1; 10 bases are a match to TRBD1. The junction had 6 bases not matched to a gene; V was cut back by 5 bases and J by 3 bases. Germline CDR1 and CDR2: SGHTA and FQGNSA. This CDR3 has 15 amino acids. The CDR3 spells CASSRPGTGDTEAFF. CDR3 coding DNA: TGTGCCAGCAGCCGCCCCGGGACAGGGGACACTGAAGCTTTCTTT.

The chain has TRBV19 and TRBJ2-2, with a possible D match to TRBD2 (6 bases). The CDR3 has 17 amino acids. V lost 5 bases and J lost 4, with 20 bases in between. The germline V gene has CDR1 LNHDA and CDR2 SQIVND (reference sequence). In nucleotides, the CDR3 is TGTGCCAGTAGTGGCTATAGCGGAAGAGGTGGCACCGGGGAGCTGTTTTTT. This encodes CASSGYSGRGGTGELFF.

The V call is TRBV4-3, the J call TRBJ2-7; tentatively, D is TRBD1 (5 bases). CDR3 length equals 15 residues. Germline V lookup: CDR1 LGHNA, CDR2 YSLEER. V lost 0 bases and J 1 base, leaving 10 bases between the germline ends. CDR3 residues: CASSQDSGSSYEQYF. The CDR3 nucleotides are TGCGCCAGCAGCCAAGATTCAGGGTCATCCTACGAGCAGTACTTC.

The V call is TRBV5-1, the J call TRBJ1-2; 7 nucleotides align to TRBD1. With V trimmed by 1 base and J by 4 bases, 7 bases remained unmatched. The CDR3 consists of 15 residues. The germline V gene has CDR1 SGHRS and CDR2 YFSETQ. The CDR3 region is CASSLTTTGVYGYTF. The CDR3 nucleotides read TGCGCCAGCAGCTTGACCACAACAGGGGTCTATGGCTACACCTTC.

The chain is built from TRBV6-5 and TRBJ2-7; D not resolved. Germline CDR1 reads MNHEY; CDR2 reads SVGAGI. This CDR3 is 14 amino acids long. Deletions cut 7 bases from V and 5 bases from J, with 18 bases between. The CDR3 is CASTQPGLTHEQYF. The CDR3 DNA reads as TGTGCCAGCACCCAACCCGGTCTCACTCACGAGCAGTACTTC.

This clone was picked up one time. The chain carries TRBV19 and TRBJ1-2; 7 nucleotides line up with TRBD1. V was clipped by 5 bases and J by 1 base; unmatched bases: 7. Germline loops: CDR1 LNHDA, CDR2 SQIVND (reference sequence). The CDR3 is 15 amino acids. This chain's CDR3 is CASSWGTVHNYGYTF. For the CDR3, the DNA is TGTGCCAGTAGTTGGGGGACAGTTCATAACTATGGCTACACCTTC.

The table lists this clone with many counts. The chain uses TRBV7-8 and TRBJ1-4; a weak D match, TRBD1 (5 bases). This CDR3 is built from 13 residues. The germline V and J ends were trimmed by 4 bases and 5 bases, with 8 bases remaining between them. Germline V gene sequence: CDR1 SGHVS, CDR2 FQNEAQ. This chain's CDR3 is CASSSQGNEKLFF. The CDR3 DNA is TGTGCCAGCAGCTCCCAGGGAAATGAAAAACTGTTTTTT. Full variable domain (rest looked up from reference TRBV7-8 and TRBJ1-4): GAGVSQSPRYKVAKRGQDVALRCDPISGHVSLFWYQQALGQGPEFLTYFQNEAQLDKSGLPSDRFFAERPEGSVSTLKIQRTQQEDSAVYLCASSSQGNEKLFFGSGTQLSVL.

The chain uses TRBV15 and TRBJ2-7; unclear D gene. Trimming left V 0 bases short and J 3 bases short, with 12 bases between. CDR1 LNHNV and CDR2 YYDKDF come from the germline V gene (reference sequence). CDR3 size: 15 residues. In nucleotides, the CDR3 is TGTGCCACCAGCAGAGATGGTGGGCTCGACTACGAGCAGTACTTC. Protein sequence: CATSRDGGLDYEQYF.

The V and J genes are TRBV20-1 and TRBJ1-1; D possibly corresponds to TRBD1 (6 bases). The CDR3 extends over 13 amino acids. The germline V gene encodes CDR1 DFQATT and CDR2 SNEGSKA (reference sequence). V dropped 3 bases and J dropped 1 base, with 9 bases sitting between them. CDR3 nucleotides: TGCAGTGCTAGTACGGGACAGAACACTGAAGCTTTCTTT. It encodes CSASTGQNTEAFF.

This chain joins TRBV19 and TRBJ2-2; 15 bases agree with TRBD2. V was clipped by 6 bases and J by 4 bases; unmatched bases: 9. The CDR3 extends over 18 amino acids. CDR1 is LNHDA and CDR2 is SQIVND in the germline V gene (reference sequence). The CDR3 nucleotides read TGTGCCAGTAGCCTAAACCCGGGACTAGCGGGGGGCACCGGGGAGCTGTTTTTT. This encodes CASSLNPGLAGGTGELFF.

The gene calls are TRBV4-3 and TRBJ1-6; unclear D gene. From germline, CDR1 is LGHNA and CDR2 YSLEER. The CDR3 length is 17 residues. Trimming removed 0 bases from V and 6 bases from J, with 15 bases in between. Here the CDR3 reads CASSQDFPGTGNSPLHF. The CDR3 coding sequence is TGCGCCAGCAGCCAAGATTTCCCAGGAACTGGTAATTCACCCCTCCACTTT.

In its sample, this clone was seen once. The chain has TRBV7-2 and TRBJ2-1, with a tentative D call TRBD1 (6 bases). Trimming pared 5 bases from V and 8 bases from J, leaving 10 bases between. CDR1 and CDR2 from the germline V gene are SGHTA and FQGNSA. The CDR3 runs 12 residues. The CDR3 loop is CASSLNRDEQFF. CDR3 nucleotides: TGTGCCAGCAGCCTTAACAGGGATGAGCAGTTCTTC.

This chain uses TRBV4-2 with TRBJ1-2; 10 bases align to TRBD1. Germline V gene sequence: CDR1 LGHNA, CDR2 YNFKEQ. Trimming at V came to 0 bases and at J to 6 bases, leaving 4 bases not matched to a gene. The CDR3 sequence is 15 residues long. CDR3 amino acids: CASSQDRTGGNGYTF. The CDR3 DNA sequence: TGTGCCAGCAGCCAAGACCGGACAGGGGGGAATGGCTACACCTTC.